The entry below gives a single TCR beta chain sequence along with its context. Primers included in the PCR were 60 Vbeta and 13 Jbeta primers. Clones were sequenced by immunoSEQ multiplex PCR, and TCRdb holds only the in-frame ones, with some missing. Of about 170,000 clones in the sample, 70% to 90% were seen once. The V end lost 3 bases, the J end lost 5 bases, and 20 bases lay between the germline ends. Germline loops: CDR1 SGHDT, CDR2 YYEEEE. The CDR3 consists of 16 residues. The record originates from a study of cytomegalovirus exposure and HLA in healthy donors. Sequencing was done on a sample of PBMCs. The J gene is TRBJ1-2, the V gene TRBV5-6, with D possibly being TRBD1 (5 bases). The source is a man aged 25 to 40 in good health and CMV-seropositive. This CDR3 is CASSSLREGVLYGYTF. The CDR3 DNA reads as TGTGCCAGCAGCTCACTCAGGGAGGGAGTTTTGTATGGCTACACCTTC.